The present T cell receptor beta chain was sequenced within a study of blood T cell repertoires in COVID-19. Across the study: PBMCs, B-cell-depleted T cells, or T cells were the source of the cDNA or gDNA that made up the material.

Authors' analysis steps: Amplification of reference gene primers provided the estimated nucleated cell counts. Profiling relied on immunoSEQ multiplex PCR, and the TCRdb table lists in-frame clones only, not all of them. Clone size and V and J calls were adopted from that table, with D and trimming inferred from the DNA. The table lists 70,000 to 100,000 clones, over 75% of them singletons. The CDR3 is 12 residues long. Trimming shortened V by 5 bases and J by 5 bases, and 8 bases separated the two germline ends. Germline V gene sequence: CDR1 MDHEN, CDR2 SYDVKM. The clonotype was recovered from a human donor in a cohort sampled during active COVID-19. Sequenced input: peripheral blood. The V and J genes are TRBV28 and TRBJ2-3; tentatively, D is TRBD2 (5 bases). DNA of the CDR3: TGTGCCAGCAGTAGCCGGGAAGATACGCAGTATTTT. Its translation: CASSSREDTQYF.